The next 5 T cell receptor beta chains were all read from a single sample in a study of blood T cell repertoires in COVID-19. Profiling relied on immunoSEQ multiplex PCR, and the TCRdb table lists in-frame clones only, not all of them. Counted here are around 8,800 clones, 86% occurring once; the ten biggest clones make up roughly 9.6%. The sequenced material came from peripheral blood. The receptor source for this set is a man aged 55 to 70 with acute or convalescent COVID-19.

The chain links TRBV29-1 to TRBJ1-2; D not resolved. The CDR3 covers 13 residues. Looked up from germline, CDR1 is SQVTM and CDR2 is ANQGSEA. Trimming removed 3 bases at V and 5 bases at J, with 13 bases between. The CDR3: CSVDRGIGYGYTF. Written as DNA, the CDR3 is TGCAGCGTTGATAGAGGGATAGGGTATGGCTACACCTTC.

The chain carries TRBV19 and TRBJ1-1, with TRBD1 as a possible D gene (6 bases). Germline CDR1 LNHDA, CDR2 SQIVND (reference sequence). V was pared by 1 base and J by 1 base, with 7 bases between. CDR3 length equals 14 residues. The CDR3 DNA follows: TGTGCCAGTAGTATAGGGGGGCGGAACACTGAAGCTTTCTTT. It specifies CASSIGGRNTEAFF. The variable domain in full, with the rest retrieved from reference TRBV19 and TRBJ1-1, is DGGITQSPKYLFRKEGQNVTLSCEQNLNHDAMYWYRQDPGQGLRLIYYSQIVNDFQKGDIAEGYSVSREKKESFPLTVTSAQKNPTAFYLCASSIGGRNTEAFFGQGTRLTVV.

V and J are TRBV7-6 and TRBJ2-5; 8 nucleotides line up with TRBD2. The CDR3 is 15 residues long. The J segment lost 5 bases and the V segment lost 7 bases, leaving 12 bases of the junction unmatched. CDR1 is SGHVS, CDR2 FNYEAQ, per germline. CDR3: CASTFGSGGVETQYF. CDR3 nucleotides: TGTGCCAGCACATTCGGATCGGGGGGGGTCGAGACCCAGTACTTC.

The V call is TRBV3-1 (or the pseudogene TRBV3-2), the J call TRBJ1-1; a possible D gene is TRBD1 (5 bases). This CDR3 region has 14 residues. Germline V CDR1 and CDR2: LGHDT, YNNKEL (reference sequence). V shed 2 bases and J shed 3 bases, with 10 bases lying between them. CDR3 DNA: TGTGCCAGCAGCCAAAAAGGGGATTACACTGAAGCTTTCTTT. Its translation: CASSQKGDYTEAFF.

The chain combines TRBV5-6 with TRBJ2-7, with 8 nucleotides matching TRBD2. Germline lookup yields CDR1 SGHDT and CDR2 YYEEEE. This CDR3 has 15 residues. V trimming: 4 bases; J trimming: 2 bases; junction bases outside the gene matches: 8. The CDR3 region has the DNA TGTGCCAGCAGCCCCGACGGGGGACTAGCCTACGAGCAGTACTTC. Protein: CASSPDGGLAYEQYF. The entire variable domain, with the rest obtained from reference TRBV5-6 and TRBJ2-7, is as follows: DAGVTQSPTHLIKTRGQQVTLRCSPKSGHDTVSWYQQALGQGPQFIFQYYEEEERQRGNFPDRFSGHQFPNYSSELNVNALLLGDSALYLCASSPDGGLAYEQYFGPGTRLTVT.